This T cell receptor (beta chain) was identified during a study of breast tumors, draining lymph nodes, adjacent tissues. TCRdb re-called the multiplex PCR reads with MiXCR, one entry per CDR3 protein. The sample contains approximately 7,600 distinct CDR3 sequences, around 74% of which appear only once. Germline CDR1 is SGHRS and CDR2 is YFSETQ. The CDR3 is 14 residues long. Trimming took off 0 bases at V and 4 bases at J, with 8 bases between the two ends. The chain links TRBV5-1 to TRBJ1-3; the D gene is possibly TRBD1 (5 bases). The receptor comes from a female donor with breast cancer. Some clones in this sample may be carry-over from other donors' samples. Sequencing was done on a sample of tumor-adjacent breast tissue. The CDR3 sequence: CASSLGDGGNTIYF. In nucleotides, the CDR3 is TGCGCCAGCAGCTTGGGGGACGGCGGAAACACCATATATTTT. Together with reference TRBV5-1 and TRBJ1-3, the CDR3 gives the full variable domain: KAGVTQTPRYLIKTRGQQVTLSCSPISGHRSVSWYQQTPGQGLQFLFEYFSETQRNKGNFPGRFSGRQFSNSRSEMNVSTLELGDSALYLCASSLGDGGNTIYFGEGSWLTVV.